This T cell receptor beta chain was profiled in a study of blood T cell repertoires in COVID-19 (dated by TCRdb to 2018 to 2021). Study-wide context: Samples from collaborators originated in the United States, Italy and Spain and spanned both the acute and convalescent phases of COVID-19. The dataset comprised deeply sampled blood TCRbeta repertoires from subjects exposed to, actively infected with, or recovered from COVID-19. The material from the prospective study consisted of cDNA or gDNA derived from T cells, B-cell-depleted T cells, or PBMCs. The repertoires were made available in a free public database intended to serve as a resource for research on the immune response to SARS-CoV-2. Nearly every sample came with metadata listing a de-identified subject ID, COVID-19 status, age in years and sex. Samples came from the ongoing ImmuneRACE study (first 160 participants) plus 1,254 subjects from 6 global collaborators. Where HLA class I and class II types were available, the types were taken from metadata supplied by the sample provider, not from assay-based typing. Overall study results and their limits: The amount of clinical and demographic metadata varied by source and participant and was provided uncurated.

TCRbeta CDR3 regions were amplified from genomic DNA by means of the immunoSEQ Assay, a bias-controlled multiplex PCR. On the authors' methods: Nucleated cell counts per sample were estimated from amplification of reference gene primers within the assay. Sequence reads were collapsed and filtered to measure the absolute abundance of every unique TCRbeta CDR3 rearrangement. For each sample, productive Simpson clonality was calculated as the square root of Simpson's diversity index over productive rearrangements. As stored in TCRdb, this immuneACCESS dataset retains in-frame rearrangements with V and J assigned. A fraction of the clones does not appear; measured against another copy, unresolved V genes explain less than half of the discrepancy, and the remainder lacks a known reason. The V and J calls and the clone size are those of that table, but D and trimming were determined from the DNA. The sample records more than 80,000 clones, 71% of which are singletons. Jointly, the top ten make up about 0.85% of the sample.

Sequences GTSNPN (CDR1) and SVGIG (CDR2) are obtained from the germline V gene (reference sequence). CDR3 length: 14 amino acids, cysteine to phenylalanine. The entry retains the CDR3 DNA only, 42 bases that are in frame from base 1. Trimming takes 3 bases from V and 7 bases from J, and the germline ends sit 18 bases apart. Collaborating institutions collected whole blood in K2EDTA tubes following their own protocols. For TCRbeta analysis, collaborators shipped samples as frozen whole blood, isolated PBMCs, or DNA extracted from either of those sample types. A note on this clone: The antigen this receptor binds is unknown. No much larger clone is present one base from it, and per-base qualities are unavailable.

The rearrangement joined TRBV30 to TRBJ1-2; possibly the D gene is TRBD1, per 5 matching bases. The specimen was peripheral blood. This TCR was sampled from a human donor with acute or convalescent COVID-19. The donor label of this sample is uncertain. The sequenced DNA: TGTGCCTGGAGCCTCGGGGGGAGGGAGGCTGGCTACACCTTC. This encodes CAWSLGGREAGYTF.